Each of the 17 T cell receptor beta chains below was sequenced from the same sample in a study of CD4 T cells in relation to SARS-CoV-2 and coronaviruses. The unexposed donors gave CD4+ T cells in 2011-2018, prior to COVID-19. CD4+ T cells were isolated from the cells after 10 days of culture. This table comes from immunoSEQ multiplex PCR, and its TCRdb copy is limited to in-frame clones, with some not included. Of approximately 21,000 clones in the sample, under 80% were seen once. Their antigens remain unidentified. The specimen was CD4+ T cells from PBMCs, cultured in vitro. These receptors originate from a human donor in good health.

The rearrangement uses TRBV3-1 (or the pseudogene TRBV3-2) and TRBJ1-5, with D possibly TRBD1 on 5 matching bases. This CDR3 has 15 amino acids. Germline CDR1 is LGHDT and CDR2 is YNNKEL (reference sequence). Trimming pared 4 bases from V and 3 bases from J, leaving 13 bases between. CDR3 loop: CASSPGRASNQPQHF. The DNA of the CDR3 is TGTGCCAGCAGCCCAGGGCGCGCTTCCAATCAGCCCCAGCATTTT.

Here the CDR3 DNA reads TGTGCCAGCAGCTCGGTGGGATACATGAACACTGAAGCTTTCTTT. This gives the protein CASSSVGYMNTEAFF. V is TRBV5-5 and J is TRBJ1-1, with unresolved D. This CDR3 spans 15 amino acids. Deletions cut 3 bases from V and 0 bases from J, with 12 bases between. Germline CDR1 reads SGHKS; CDR2 reads YYEKEE (reference sequence).

This chain joins TRBV18 and TRBJ1-1; D is unclear. The germline CDR1 and CDR2 sequences are KGHSH and LQKENI. V was trimmed by 4 bases and J by 1 base, leaving 10 bases between them. The CDR3 totals 14 residues. This chain's CDR3 is CASSRLEGNTEAFF. CDR3 coding DNA: TGTGCCAGCTCACGGCTGGAGGGGAACACTGAAGCTTTCTTT.

The V gene is TRBV19, the J gene TRBJ2-3; D tentatively reads TRBD1 or TRBD2 (6 bases each). Looked up from germline, CDR1 is LNHDA and CDR2 is SQIVND (reference sequence). This CDR3 has 13 residues. V was clipped by 6 bases and J by 4 bases, with 11 bases between them. CDR3 region: CASRMGGADTQYF. The CDR3 coding sequence is TGTGCCAGTAGAATGGGGGGCGCAGATACGCAGTATTTT.

CDR3 nucleotides: TGTGCCACCAGCAGAGACCGGGCCTCCTTCCCTCGCGAGCAGTTCTTC. It translates to CATSRDRASFPREQFF. V gene TRBV15 combines with J gene TRBJ2-1; D is uncertain. There are 16 residues in the CDR3. V was trimmed by 0 bases and J by 10 bases, leaving 19 bases between them. CDR1 and CDR2 (germline): LNHNV, YYDKDF (reference sequence).

In its sample, this clone was seen a few times. V is TRBV5-4 and J is TRBJ1-1, with D unresolved. This CDR3 contains 15 residues. Trimming stripped 2 bases from V and 0 bases from J, with 11 bases between. The germline V gene encodes CDR1 SGHNT and CDR2 YYREEE (reference sequence). The CDR3 sequence: CASSFSVTMNTEAFF. The CDR3 nucleotides are TGTGCCAGCAGCTTTTCGGTCACCATGAACACTGAAGCTTTCTTT.

A few counts support this clone. The chain links TRBV5-1 to TRBJ1-6; 10 positions match TRBD1. The CDR3 totals 15 residues. Germline V gene lookup returns CDR1 SGHRS and CDR2 YFSETQ. The junction had 8 bases not matched to a gene; V was cut back by 4 bases and J by 10 bases. CDR3 nucleotides: TGCGCCAGCAGCGACCCGGGACAGGGGTTATCACCCCTCCACTTT. Translation: CASSDPGQGLSPLHF.

V is TRBV11-1 and J is TRBJ2-2; 11 bases agree with TRBD2. V dropped 4 bases and J dropped 5; count of bases not matched to a gene: 3. The CDR3 spans 15 residues. Germline values: CDR1 SGHAT, CDR2 FQDESV (reference sequence). In DNA form, the CDR3 reads TGTGCCAGCAGCTCGGGACTAGCGGCTACCGGGGAGCTGTTTTTT. Its translation is CASSSGLAATGELFF. Supplemented by reference TRBV11-1 and TRBJ2-2, the full variable domain reads EAEVAQSPRYKITEKSQAVAFWCDPISGHATLYWYRQILGQGPELLVQFQDESVVDDSQLPKDRFSAERLKGVDSTLKIQPAELGDSAMYLCASSSGLAATGELFFGEGSRLTVL.

This rearrangement joins TRBV29-1 to TRBJ2-5; the match to TRBD1 covers 9 bases. J lost 4 bases, V lost 8 bases, and 8 bases had no gene match. The CDR3 extends over 13 amino acids. Germline CDR1 SQVTM, CDR2 ANQGSEA. The CDR3 is CSTPGQGGETQYF. Written as DNA, the CDR3 is TGCAGCACACCGGGACAGGGTGGAGAGACCCAGTACTTC.

This rearrangement joins TRBV5-1 to TRBJ1-6, with no clear D. From germline, CDR1 is SGHRS and CDR2 YFSETQ. The CDR3 is made up of 15 amino acids. Trimming left V 1 base short and J 0 bases short, with 5 bases between. The CDR3 DNA follows: TGCGCCAGCAGCTTGATCGGCTCCTATAATTCACCCCTCCACTTT. Its translation is CASSLIGSYNSPLHF.

This rearrangement joins TRBV7-2 to TRBJ2-1, with 8 nucleotides matching TRBD2. Trimming at V came to 0 bases and at J to 3 bases, leaving 4 bases not matched to a gene. The CDR3 has 16 amino acids. Looked up from germline, CDR1 is SGHTA and CDR2 is FQGNSA. The CDR3 reads CASSLAGTRDYNEQFF. In DNA form, the CDR3 reads TGTGCCAGCAGCTTAGCCGGGACTAGAGACTACAATGAGCAGTTCTTC.

The chain couples TRBV18 to TRBJ1-5, with 12 nucleotides matching TRBD1. The CDR3 has 17 residues. After removal of 6 bases from V and 2 bases from J, the junction contained 8 bases not matched to a gene. CDR1 is KGHSH and CDR2 is LQKENI in the germline V gene. The CDR3 DNA sequence: TGTGCCAGCTCCGGTCGGGACAGGGGGCACGGCAATCAGCCCCAGCATTTT. The encoded protein is CASSGRDRGHGNQPQHF.

The chain is built from TRBV18 and TRBJ2-7; no clear D. There are 14 residues in the CDR3. The V end was cut by 3 bases, the J end by 0 bases, with 9 bases between. The V gene's germline CDR1 is KGHSH and CDR2 LQKENI. The CDR3 bases are TGTGCCAGCTCACCCCAGAAGAGCTCCTACGAGCAGTACTTC. This gives the protein CASSPQKSSYEQYF. The variable domain in full, completed from reference TRBV18 and TRBJ2-7, reads NAGVMQNPRHLVRRRGQEARLRCSPMKGHSHVYWYRQLPEEGLKFMVYLQKENIIDESGMPKERFSAEFPKEGPSILRIQQVVRGDSAAYFCASSPQKSSYEQYFGPGTRLTVT.

J is TRBJ2-7 and V is TRBV18; 8 bases align to TRBD1. The CDR3 sequence is 14 residues long. V gave up 3 bases and J gave up 2 bases; unmatched junction bases: 3. Per the germline V gene, CDR1 is KGHSH and CDR2 is LQKENI. The CDR3, as DNA: TGTGCCAGCTCACCGACAGGGGAGGCCTACGAGCAGTACTTC. Translating gives CASSPTGEAYEQYF.

Comments on this clone: Other DNA sequences in the sample encode the same CDR3. This chain connects TRBV4-3 to TRBJ2-7; D is tentatively TRBD1 or TRBD2 (5 bases each). V lost 3 bases and J lost 7, with 13 bases in between. This CDR3 spans 13 amino acids. CDR1 LGHNA and CDR2 YSLEER come from the germline V gene. This chain's CDR3 is CASSQETWGEQYF. The CDR3 nucleotides are TGCGCCAGCAGCCAGGAGACTTGGGGGGAGCAGTACTTC.

The chain employs TRBV19 and TRBJ2-3; 8 bases line up with TRBD2. CDR1 is LNHDA, CDR2 SQIVND, per germline (reference sequence). The V segment lost 3 bases and the J segment 6 bases; nucleotides outside the gene matches: 8. CDR3 length equals 15 residues. The CDR3 sequence is CASSIGAGVTDTQYF. CDR3 coding DNA: TGTGCCAGTAGTATCGGAGCGGGGGTGACGGATACGCAGTATTTT.

The rearrangement uses TRBV11-3 and TRBJ2-3; tentative D call: TRBD2 (6 bases). This CDR3 has 17 amino acids. Germline assignment: CDR1 SGHNT and CDR2 YENEEA. V was shortened by 8 bases and J by 3 bases, with 24 bases between the two germline ends. The CDR3 spells CASSERAPSVMTDTQYF. CDR3 coding DNA: TGTGCCAGCTCCGAGCGGGCGCCAAGTGTCATGACAGATACGCAGTATTTT.